The 14 T cell receptor beta chains given below trace back to one sample, sequenced in a study of T cells in localized non-small cell lung cancer. The method was immunoSEQ multiplex PCR; TCRdb's version includes in-frame clones alone and lacks a portion of them. The sample includes about 36,000 clones, around 90% of them seen just once. This specimen consisted of peripheral blood, obtained before any cancer treatment. These receptors were obtained from a woman aged 40 to 75 with stage I lung adenocarcinoma.

The chain employs TRBV5-4 and TRBJ2-5; 13 nucleotides line up with TRBD2. CDR1 SGHNT and CDR2 YYREEE come from the germline V gene (reference sequence). Trimming cost V 5 bases and J 3 bases; bases outside gene matches: 4. There are 15 residues in the CDR3. CDR3: CASSSGLAGKETQYF. The CDR3 bases are TGTGCCAGCAGTTCGGGACTAGCGGGGAAAGAGACCCAGTACTTC.

CDR3 nucleotide sequence: TGTGCCAGCAGTGAAATAAGGACAGGGGGCTTTGGCTACACCTTC. Protein: CASSEIRTGGFGYTF. V and J are TRBV2 and TRBJ1-2; 11 bases are shared with TRBD1. The CDR3 loop spans 15 amino acids. V lost 2 bases and J lost 7; bases outside the gene matches: 6. Germline V gene lookup returns CDR1 SNHLY and CDR2 FYNNEI.

This chain links TRBV5-1 with TRBJ1-1, with 9 bases fitting TRBD1. The ends lost 4 bases at V and 5 bases at J; junction bases unmatched: 9. Looked up from germline, CDR1 is SGHRS and CDR2 is YFSETQ. The CDR3 runs 15 residues. CDR3 nucleotide sequence: TGCGCCAGCAGCGAAGGACAGGGGATCGGGACTGAAGCTTTCTTT. It codes for CASSEGQGIGTEAFF.

The gene calls are TRBV19 and TRBJ2-7; D is possibly TRBD1 (5 bases). Looked up from germline, CDR1 is LNHDA and CDR2 is SQIVND (reference sequence). CDR3 length equals 15 residues. The V end was cut by 8 bases, the J end by 1 base, with 18 bases between. The DNA for the CDR3 is TGTGCCAGTCGGTCTCAGGGCGGATTATCCTACGAGCAGTACTTC. Its translation: CASRSQGGLSYEQYF.

This chain uses TRBV9 with TRBJ2-6; D is unclear. The germline CDR1 and CDR2 sequences are SGDLS and YYNGEE. This CDR3 spans 16 amino acids. V dropped 3 bases and J dropped 0 bases, with 10 bases sitting between them. The CDR3 protein is CASSAAAYSGANVLTF. In nucleotides, the CDR3 is TGTGCCAGCAGCGCCGCAGCGTACTCTGGGGCCAACGTCCTGACTTTC.

This chain uses TRBV14 with TRBJ1-3; D not certain. Trimming took off 2 bases at V and 0 bases at J, with 14 bases between the two ends. CDR3 length equals 17 residues. Germline V lookup: CDR1 SGHDN, CDR2 FVKESK. The CDR3 is CASSQHLFGFSGNTIYF. The DNA for the CDR3 is TGTGCCAGCAGCCAACATCTTTTCGGGTTCTCTGGAAACACCATATATTTT.

The table lists this clone with a count of one. The chain joins TRBV28 to TRBJ2-2; D might be TRBD1 or TRBD2, each matching 5 bases. Germline CDR1 MDHEN, CDR2 SYDVKM. The CDR3 contains 13 residues. Trimming stripped 6 bases from V and 5 bases from J, with 10 bases between. The CDR3 sequence: CASRWGTTGELFF. The DNA for the CDR3 is TGTGCCAGCAGGTGGGGGACGACCGGGGAGCTGTTTTTT.

The chain couples TRBV18 to TRBJ2-7; a possible D gene is TRBD1 (5 bases). This CDR3 spans 15 amino acids. Trimming stripped 2 bases from V and 3 bases from J, with 14 bases between. Germline V CDR1 and CDR2: KGHSH, LQKENI. In DNA form, the CDR3 reads TGTGCCAGCTCACCAGAGGCGCGGACAAACTACGAGCAGTACTTC. Encoded protein: CASSPEARTNYEQYF. Full variable domain (outside the CDR3, taken from reference TRBV18 and TRBJ2-7): NAGVMQNPRHLVRRRGQEARLRCSPMKGHSHVYWYRQLPEEGLKFMVYLQKENIIDESGMPKERFSAEFPKEGPSILRIQQVVRGDSAAYFCASSPEARTNYEQYFGPGTRLTVT.

The chain links TRBV4-2 to TRBJ2-7; perhaps D is TRBD1 or TRBD2 (5 bases each). The ends were cut back, 0 bases at V and 5 bases at J, with 14 bases in the middle. CDR3 size: 15 residues. In germline, CDR1 is LGHNA, CDR2 YNFKEQ. Written as DNA, the CDR3 is TGTGCCAGCAGCCAAGAGCGGCAGGGAGCGAACGAGCAGTACTTC. Protein product: CASSQERQGANEQYF.

This clone was recorded only once. The chain carries TRBV6-6 and TRBJ2-7, with D tentatively TRBD1 (5 bases). The germline V and J ends were trimmed by 6 bases and 2 bases, with 14 bases remaining between them. This CDR3 region has 14 residues. The germline V gene has CDR1 MNHNY and CDR2 SVGAGI (reference sequence). The CDR3 DNA reads TGTGCCAGCAGAGACCTTGGGGCAGCCTACGAGCAGTACTTC. Amino acid sequence: CASRDLGAAYEQYF.

The gene calls are TRBV19 and TRBJ2-7, with 8 bases fitting TRBD1. With 3 bases clipped from V and 0 bases from J, the junction kept 7 bases outside the gene matches. The germline V gene encodes CDR1 LNHDA and CDR2 SQIVND (reference sequence). The CDR3 runs to 16 residues. The CDR3 DNA sequence: TGTGCCAGTAGTATGAGACAGGGGATACTCTCCTACGAGCAGTACTTC. Amino acid sequence: CASSMRQGILSYEQYF.

This clone turned up a few times. The chain combines TRBV4-3 with TRBJ1-2; D not certain. V was clipped by 4 bases and J by 6 bases, with 18 bases between them. Looked up from germline, CDR1 is LGHNA and CDR2 is YSLEER. This CDR3 has 15 amino acids. The CDR3 nucleotides read TGCGCCAGCAGCCTATTTTCGACGGGAAGCGATGGCTACACCTTC. This translates into CASSLFSTGSDGYTF.

This clone was found a few times. The chain recombines TRBV28 with TRBJ1-4; D unclear. Trimming pared 8 bases from V and 10 bases from J, leaving 14 bases between. Germline V lookup: CDR1 MDHEN, CDR2 SYDVKM. This CDR3 has 12 amino acids. CDR3 sequence reads: CASSLASVKLFF. The CDR3 region has the DNA TGTGCCAGCTCCCTGGCGAGCGTAAAACTGTTTTTT.

V gene TRBV27 combines with J gene TRBJ2-5; D gene ambiguous. From germline, CDR1 is MNHEY and CDR2 SMNVEV (reference sequence). The CDR3 is 15 residues long. Trimming shortened V by 1 base and J by 2 bases, and 11 bases separated the two germline ends. The CDR3 sequence is CASSLYPDGQETQYF. The CDR3 DNA is TGTGCCAGCAGTTTATATCCCGACGGGCAAGAGACCCAGTACTTC.